A single sample gave rise to the 3 T cell receptor beta chains below, sequenced in a study of molecular identifiers for immune sequencing clone quantification. TCRdb independently ran MiXCR on the PCR reads; one entry per CDR3 protein. The sample lists about 320,000 distinct CDR3 sequences, about a fifth occurring once. The specimen sequenced was naive CD8+ T cells from blood, with Jurkat cell RNA spiked in. Documented subset: FACS-sorted CD8+CD4-CCR7+CD45RA+ naive T cells. These receptors all come from a human donor in good health. Some libraries in this study had Jurkat cell RNA spiked in.

This clonotype was found many times. The chain has TRBV27 and TRBJ2-5, with D unresolved. Trimming stripped 2 bases from V and 1 base from J, with 8 bases between. The CDR3 has 14 residues. Germline V gives CDR1 MNHEY, CDR2 SMNVEV (reference sequence). CDR3 bases: TGTGCCAGCAGTTTAGGGCAGTCCCAAGAGACCCAGTACTTC. This translates into CASSLGQSQETQYF.

This chain uses TRBV4-1 with TRBJ2-7, with D hard to call. The CDR3 is 16 amino acids. Per the germline V gene, CDR1 is MGHRA and CDR2 is YSYEKL. V shed 0 bases and J shed 3 bases, with 15 bases lying between them. The CDR3 DNA follows: TGCGCCAGCAGCCAAGATGGGCAGCCCGACGTCTACGAGCAGTACTTC. It translates to CASSQDGQPDVYEQYF.

Regarding this clonotype: This may be a read error, as it is one base from a much larger clone. This chain uses TRBV3-1 with TRBJ2-7; a possible D gene is TRBD2 (5 bases). Germline V gives CDR1 LGHDT, CDR2 YNNKEL (reference sequence). This CDR3 has 15 amino acids. The DNA of the CDR3 is TGTGCCAGCAGCCGCGGACCGGACGGGAATTACGAGCATTACTTC. Its translation is CASSRGPDGNYEHYF.